A selection of T cell receptor beta chains follows, all from one sample in a study of OX40 agonist ivuxolimab in advanced cancers. Libraries were prepared by immunoSEQ multiplex PCR; TCRdb keeps only in-frame clonotypes and omits some of them. Of 65,000 to 95,000 clones listed, roughly 84% are singletons. This material consisted of CD4+ or CD8+ T cells sorted from blood, taken in a trial of the OX40 agonist ivuxolimab. Receptor source: an adult with an advanced solid tumor such as melanoma, head and neck, liver or kidney cancer. Each CDR3 is given with its conserved first and last residue. Each record gives: D gene, clone size, V gene, J gene, CDR3 DNA, CDR3 protein. D genes are given only for firm matches. Part of the rows lack a size; the others show once, few, many or a class for expanded clones.

d_gene: .
abundance: .
v_gene: TRBV19
j_gene: TRBJ2-7
CDR3nt: TGTGCCAGTAGTGAGAGGGACGAGCAGTACTTC
CDR3aa: CASSERDEQYF

d_gene: .
abundance: once
v_gene: TRBV2
j_gene: TRBJ1-4
CDR3nt: TGTGCCAGCAGTGGGCCGAACACGGAAAAACTGTTTTTT
CDR3aa: CASSGPNTEKLFF

d_gene: .
abundance: .
v_gene: TRBV28
j_gene: TRBJ2-7
CDR3nt: TGTGCCAGCAGTTTTCCGGGACCGCCCTCCTACGAGCAGTACTTC
CDR3aa: CASSFPGPPSYEQYF

d_gene: TRBD1
abundance: .
v_gene: TRBV7-3
j_gene: TRBJ2-1
CDR3nt: TGTGCCAGCAGCTTAGACAGGGGGCATCAGTTCTTC
CDR3aa: CASSLDRGHQFF

d_gene: .
abundance: .
v_gene: TRBV28
j_gene: TRBJ2-1
CDR3nt: TGTGCCAGCACTCGCCGGACCAATGAGCAGTTCTTC
CDR3aa: CASTRRTNEQFF

d_gene: TRBD1
abundance: .
v_gene: TRBV28
j_gene: TRBJ1-1
CDR3nt: TGTGCCAGCACCCCATGGACAGGTGGTGAAGCTTTCTTT
CDR3aa: CASTPWTGGEAFF

d_gene: .
abundance: .
v_gene: TRBV5-3
j_gene: TRBJ2-3
CDR3nt: TGTGCCAGAAGCTCCGTCCGCGGAAATCCGGGGACAGATACGCAGTATTTT
CDR3aa: CARSSVRGNPGTDTQYF

d_gene: .
abundance: once
v_gene: TRBV27
j_gene: TRBJ1-1
CDR3nt: TGTGCCAGCAGTCTCCTGGACGGAAGAGAAGCTTTCTTT
CDR3aa: CASSLLDGREAFF

d_gene: .
abundance: few
v_gene: TRBV18
j_gene: TRBJ1-1
CDR3nt: TGTGCCAGCTCACCACAGGGGGTGGGTAGCACTGAAGCTTTCTTT
CDR3aa: CASSPQGVGSTEAFF

d_gene: .
abundance: .
v_gene: TRBV6-5
j_gene: TRBJ2-2
CDR3nt: TGTGCCAGCAGTTACTCGAATAGGTTGAGCGGGGAGCTGTTTTTT
CDR3aa: CASSYSNRLSGELFF

d_gene: TRBD2
abundance: once
v_gene: TRBV29-1
j_gene: TRBJ2-7
CDR3nt: TGCAGCGCTGGTCCGAGCGGGAGGAACGAGCAGTACTTC
CDR3aa: CSAGPSGRNEQYF

d_gene: .
abundance: few
v_gene: TRBV6-4
j_gene: TRBJ1-6
CDR3nt: TGTGCCACCTCATATGGGGCAGGGAATTCACCCCTCCACTTT
CDR3aa: CATSYGAGNSPLHF

d_gene: .
abundance: .
v_gene: TRBV14
j_gene: TRBJ1-2
CDR3nt: TGTGCCAGCAGCCTTCGGCCTGGAAGGGACTACACCTTC
CDR3aa: CASSLRPGRDYTF

d_gene: .
abundance: once
v_gene: TRBV1
j_gene: TRBJ1-4
CDR3nt: TGCACCAGCAGCCTCGTACCCGCGGAAAAACTGTTTTTT
CDR3aa: CTSSLVPAEKLFF

d_gene: TRBD1
abundance: .
v_gene: TRBV9
j_gene: TRBJ1-5
CDR3nt: TGTGCCAGCAGCGTAGCAGGGGGTAATCAGCCCCAGCATTTT
CDR3aa: CASSVAGGNQPQHF

d_gene: .
abundance: .
v_gene: TRBV18
j_gene: TRBJ1-5
CDR3nt: TGTGCCAGCTCACCGCGGGCGGGGGGCAATCAGCCCCAGCATTTT
CDR3aa: CASSPRAGGNQPQHF

d_gene: .
abundance: .
v_gene: TRBV7-9
j_gene: TRBJ1-4
CDR3nt: TGTGCCAGCAGCTTAGGACGGACCGCGGGGGAAAAACTGTTTTTT
CDR3aa: CASSLGRTAGEKLFF

d_gene: .
abundance: .
v_gene: TRBV28
j_gene: TRBJ1-4
CDR3nt: TGTGCCAGCCGACGCTCCGGAGAAAAACTGTTTTTT
CDR3aa: CASRRSGEKLFF

d_gene: .
abundance: .
v_gene: TRBV7-3
j_gene: TRBJ2-3
CDR3nt: TGTGCCAGCAGCTTACTGCCTAGCCCAGATACGCAGTATTTT
CDR3aa: CASSLLPSPDTQYF

d_gene: .
abundance: .
v_gene: TRBV7-3
j_gene: TRBJ2-5
CDR3nt: TGTGCCAGCAGCTTAAGGGCCGGTAAAGAGACCCAGTACTTC
CDR3aa: CASSLRAGKETQYF

d_gene: TRBD2
abundance: .
v_gene: TRBV18
j_gene: TRBJ2-7
CDR3nt: TGTGCCAGCTCACCACTGCCAGCGGGGGAATACGAGCAGTACTTC
CDR3aa: CASSPLPAGEYEQYF

d_gene: .
abundance: .
v_gene: TRBV7-3
j_gene: TRBJ1-1
CDR3nt: TGTGCCAGCAGCCCCAAAAGGGTAAACACTGAAGCTTTCTTT
CDR3aa: CASSPKRVNTEAFF

d_gene: .
abundance: .
v_gene: TRBV19
j_gene: TRBJ2-1
CDR3nt: TGTGCCAGTAGTATGGGTCGCGGGGACAGCTACAATGAGCAGTTCTTC
CDR3aa: CASSMGRGDSYNEQFF

d_gene: .
abundance: .
v_gene: TRBV23-1
j_gene: TRBJ1-6
CDR3nt: TGCGCCAGCAGTCCCACCGTATCACCCCTCCACTTT
CDR3aa: CASSPTVSPLHF

d_gene: TRBD2
abundance: .
v_gene: TRBV5-1
j_gene: TRBJ2-5
CDR3nt: TGCGCCAGCAGGGACAGGGGGCTCCTCGGACTAGCGGGAGAAAAAGAGACCCAGTACTTC
CDR3aa: CASRDRGLLGLAGEKETQYF

d_gene: .
abundance: .
v_gene: TRBV7-2
j_gene: TRBJ1-2
CDR3nt: TGTGCCAGCAGCCTCACCCGGAGAGATGGCTACACCTTC
CDR3aa: CASSLTRRDGYTF

d_gene: .
abundance: .
v_gene: TRBV28
j_gene: TRBJ2-7
CDR3nt: TGTGCCAGCAGTCTACGATATTACGAGCAGTACTTC
CDR3aa: CASSLRYYEQYF

d_gene: .
abundance: .
v_gene: TRBV4-1
j_gene: TRBJ2-1
CDR3nt: TGCGCCAGCAGCAAGGACGGGTACAATGAGCAGTTCTTC
CDR3aa: CASSKDGYNEQFF

d_gene: .
abundance: .
v_gene: TRBV6-1
j_gene: TRBJ1-2
CDR3nt: TGTGCCAGCAGTGGGACAGTGGGAAACTATGGCTACACCTTC
CDR3aa: CASSGTVGNYGYTF

d_gene: .
abundance: .
v_gene: TRBV27
j_gene: TRBJ2-1
CDR3nt: TGTGCCAGCAGTCTAACAACCTATACTGAGCAGTTCTTC
CDR3aa: CASSLTTYTEQFF

d_gene: .
abundance: .
v_gene: TRBV11-3
j_gene: TRBJ1-4
CDR3nt: TGTGCCAGCAGCTTAGGACGAGGACAGCCAAATGAAAAACTGTTTTTT
CDR3aa: CASSLGRGQPNEKLFF

d_gene: .
abundance: .
v_gene: TRBV5-4
j_gene: TRBJ1-6
CDR3nt: TGTGCCAGCAGCTTGGAACCCGGGGGATACGGCAATTCACCCCTCCACTTT
CDR3aa: CASSLEPGGYGNSPLHF

d_gene: TRBD2
abundance: .
v_gene: TRBV19
j_gene: TRBJ2-1
CDR3nt: TGTGCCAGTAGGCGAACTAGCGGGGGTTACAATGAGCAGTTCTTC
CDR3aa: CASRRTSGGYNEQFF

d_gene: TRBD1
abundance: .
v_gene: TRBV19
j_gene: TRBJ1-6
CDR3nt: TGTGCCAGTAGTCCGGGGACCGGGACAGGGTCCATTTTCTATAATTCACCCCTCCACTTT
CDR3aa: CASSPGTGTGSIFYNSPLHF

d_gene: .
abundance: .
v_gene: TRBV29-1
j_gene: TRBJ2-6
CDR3nt: TGCAGCGTGAAGGGCACCGGGGCCAACGTCCTGACTTTC
CDR3aa: CSVKGTGANVLTF

d_gene: TRBD1
abundance: .
v_gene: TRBV5-1
j_gene: TRBJ1-3
CDR3nt: TGCGCCAGCAGCCCGCAGACACAGGGGAGTGGAAACACCATATATTTT
CDR3aa: CASSPQTQGSGNTIYF

d_gene: TRBD1
abundance: .
v_gene: TRBV11-2
j_gene: TRBJ2-3
CDR3nt: TGTGCCAGCAGCTTCGGACAGGGAAGGAGCACAGATACGCAGTATTTT
CDR3aa: CASSFGQGRSTDTQYF

d_gene: TRBD1
abundance: .
v_gene: TRBV5-8
j_gene: TRBJ1-5
CDR3nt: TGTGCCAGCAGCGCGGGACAGGGGATCATTCAGCCCCAGCATTTT
CDR3aa: CASSAGQGIIQPQHF

d_gene: .
abundance: .
v_gene: TRBV28
j_gene: TRBJ1-2
CDR3nt: TGTGCCAGCAGTTTCCAGGGCAGCCCTAACTATGGCTACACCTTC
CDR3aa: CASSFQGSPNYGYTF

d_gene: .
abundance: .
v_gene: TRBV11-2
j_gene: TRBJ1-1
CDR3nt: TGTGCCAGCATCCCTTCGGGCCCCCGGAACACTGAAGCTTTCTTT
CDR3aa: CASIPSGPRNTEAFF

d_gene: .
abundance: .
v_gene: TRBV7-9
j_gene: TRBJ1-5
CDR3nt: TGTGCCAGCAGTTGGCTGGGGGGCAATCAGCCCCAGCATTTT
CDR3aa: CASSWLGGNQPQHF

d_gene: .
abundance: .
v_gene: TRBV7-8
j_gene: TRBJ1-5
CDR3nt: TGTGCCAGCAGCTTAGCGCGACAGGGCAATCAGCCCCAGCATTTT
CDR3aa: CASSLARQGNQPQHF

d_gene: .
abundance: .
v_gene: TRBV30
j_gene: TRBJ2-3
CDR3nt: TGTGCCTGGGGTGGAGGGTCAGATACGCAGTATTTT
CDR3aa: CAWGGGSDTQYF

d_gene: TRBD2
abundance: .
v_gene: TRBV5-4
j_gene: TRBJ2-3
CDR3nt: TGTGCCAGCAGTTTCGGACTAGCGGGACCAAATACGCAGTATTTT
CDR3aa: CASSFGLAGPNTQYF